The 31 T cell receptor beta chains below come from one sample, sequenced in a study of response to subunit inactivated influenza vaccine. Each CDR3 protein is one row after TCRdb ran MiXCR on the RT-PCR reads. The repertoire includes more than 550,000 distinct CDR3 sequences, about 10% of them detected once, and approximately 10% sits in the top ten. Material: PBMCs from blood, obtained on the day of vaccination. The source is a man in his forties or fifties who received an inactivated influenza vaccine.

This clonotype has a count of ten or more. The rearrangement joins TRBV20-1 to TRBJ1-6; TRBD1 matches 8 bases. V lost 1 base and J lost 4; bases outside the gene matches: 0. Germline CDR1 is DFQATT and CDR2 is SNEGSKA (reference sequence). The length of the CDR3 is 14 residues. This CDR3 reads CSARGTGYNSPLHF. CDR3 in DNA: TGCAGTGCTAGAGGGACAGGGTATAATTCACCCCTCCACTTT.

The sample holds a few counts of this clonotype. The junction does not match germline at one end; this may be a read error. V and J are TRBV18 and TRBJ1-1; 11 nucleotides agree with TRBD1. CDR1 KGHSH and CDR2 LQKENI come from the germline V gene. CDR3 length: 10 amino acids. CDR3 DNA: TGTGCCAGCCCCGAGGGGGACAGGGGGTTT. Protein product: CASPEGDRGF.

This clonotype occurred a few times. One junction end disagrees with the germline gene, perhaps due to a read error. This chain uses TRBV4-2 with TRBJ2-1, with 8 nucleotides matching TRBD1. CDR1 LGHNA and CDR2 YNFKEQ come from the germline V gene. CDR3 length equals 12 residues. The CDR3 DNA follows: TGTGCCAGCAGCCAGCCCGGACAGGGCCTAGGGTTC. Translating it yields CASSQPGQGLGF.

This clonotype appeared a single time. Being one base from a much bigger clone, this may be a read error. The chain employs TRBV5-1 and TRBJ2-5; D uncertain. CDR3 length: 14 amino acids. Germline V gene sequence: CDR1 SGHRS, CDR2 YFSETQ. CDR3 residues: CASCLFSVEETQYF. The CDR3 nucleotides are TGCGCCAGCTGCTTGTTTTCCGTTGAGGAGACCCAGTACTTC.

The rearrangement uses TRBV6-2 or TRBV6-3 and TRBJ1-1, with TRBD1 as a possible D gene (5 bases). Trimming left V 4 bases short and J 4 bases short, with 16 bases between. This CDR3 is built from 15 residues. Germline-derived CDR1 and CDR2 are MNHEY and SVGEGT. Here the CDR3 DNA reads TGTGCCAGCAGTTTACCTTGGGACGGTACCACTGAAGCTTTCTTT. Its protein is CASSLPWDGTTEAFF.

The rearrangement links TRBV7-3 to TRBJ2-1, with TRBD2 matching over 11 bases. V lost 5 bases and J lost 2; bases outside the gene matches: 5. This CDR3 is 16 amino acids long. Germline CDR1 is SGHTA and CDR2 is FQGTGA. CDR3 sequence: CASSVSSGGTYNEQFF. The CDR3 DNA is TGTGCCAGCAGCGTCTCTAGCGGGGGGACCTACAATGAGCAGTTCTTC.

The rearrangement uses TRBV9 and TRBJ2-7; 7 bases map to TRBD1. V was pared by 0 bases and J by 2 bases, with 5 bases of the junction left unmatched. CDR3 length: 15 amino acids. Per germline, CDR1 SGDLS and CDR2 YYNGEE. CDR3 bases: TGTGCCAGCAGCGTAGCCTGGGACAGCACCTACGAGCAGTACTTC. The encoded protein is CASSVAWDSTYEQYF.

This clonotype was picked up a small number of times. The chain carries TRBV6-2 or TRBV6-3 and TRBJ1-2; no reliable D call. The CDR3 contains 16 residues. Trimming shortened V by 4 bases and J by 4 bases, and 19 bases separated the two germline ends. Germline values: CDR1 MNHEY, CDR2 SVGEGT. Here the CDR3 reads CASSSIPGTWGYGYTF. CDR3 DNA sequence: TGTGCCAGCAGTTCAATACCGGGAACATGGGGCTATGGCTACACCTTC.

This chain connects TRBV11-2 to TRBJ2-5, with 16 positions matching TRBD2. Unmatched junction bases numbered 3, after V lost 3 bases and J lost 5 bases. In germline, CDR1 is SGHAT, CDR2 FQNNGV. This CDR3 has 16 residues. The CDR3 reads CASSFGTSGGAETQYF. CDR3 DNA: TGTGCCAGCAGCTTTGGGACTAGCGGGGGGGCCGAGACCCAGTACTTC.

This clonotype has only a few counts. The chain employs TRBV5-1 and TRBJ2-1, with a weak D call TRBD2 (5 bases). This CDR3 has 15 residues. Germline V gene lookup returns CDR1 SGHRS and CDR2 YFSETQ. V was trimmed by 0 bases and J by 4 bases, leaving 11 bases between them. The CDR3: CASSLGGKEYNEQFF. The CDR3 nucleotides read TGCGCCAGCAGCTTGGGAGGGAAGGAGTACAATGAGCAGTTCTTC.

This sequence joins TRBV28 and TRBJ2-5; TRBD2 agrees at 9 bases. J gave up 5 bases and V 4 bases, and 11 bases lay outside the gene matches. The CDR3 is made up of 16 amino acids. In germline, CDR1 is MDHEN, CDR2 SYDVKM. CDR3 DNA sequence: TGTGCCAGCAGTTCCCCGGGTAGCGGGAGATTTGAGACCCAGTACTTC. Translated, it gives CASSSPGSGRFETQYF.

This clonotype was observed at least ten times. In DNA form, the CDR3 reads TGTGCCAGCAGTTTCGGGGACACCAATAGCAATCAGCCCCAGCATTTT. It translates to CASSFGDTNSNQPQHF. This chain connects TRBV28 to TRBJ1-5, with D possibly TRBD1 on 6 matching bases. There are 16 residues in the CDR3. With 3 bases removed from V and 0 bases from J, the gap between germline ends came to 12 bases. Germline-derived CDR1 and CDR2 are MDHEN and SYDVKM.

The table lists this clonotype with a few counts. This rearrangement joins TRBV24-1 to TRBJ2-2, with a weak D call TRBD1 (6 bases). The V gene's germline CDR1 is KGHDR and CDR2 SFDVKD. Trimming took 6 bases from V and 5 from J, leaving 9 bases between them. The CDR3 is made up of 13 amino acids. The CDR3 DNA follows: TGTGCCACCAGTCAGGGGACGACCGGGGAGCTGTTTTTT. This translates into CATSQGTTGELFF.

The table lists this clonotype with a few counts. This chain joins TRBV6-2 or TRBV6-3 and TRBJ1-2; tentatively, D is TRBD1 (5 bases). The CDR3 extends over 16 amino acids. Germline-derived CDR1 and CDR2 are MNHEY and SVGEGT. V was trimmed by 0 bases and J by 2 bases, leaving 13 bases between them. CDR3 sequence reads: CASSYSDGRGNYGYTF. In DNA, the CDR3 is TGTGCCAGCAGTTACTCCGACGGGAGGGGCAACTATGGCTACACCTTC.

This rearrangement joins TRBV14 to TRBJ2-5; TRBD2 agrees at 7 bases. The CDR3 runs to 14 residues. Unmatched junction bases numbered 7, after V lost 4 bases and J lost 5 bases. Germline V gene data show CDR1 as SGHDN and CDR2 as FVKESK. CDR3 in amino acids: CASSLDPGGETQYF. The CDR3 region has the DNA TGTGCCAGCAGCCTGGACCCCGGGGGGGAGACCCAGTACTTC.

This clonotype was observed a handful of times. The chain carries TRBV6-2 or TRBV6-3 and TRBJ2-1, with 7 positions matching TRBD1. In germline, CDR1 is MNHEY, CDR2 SVGEGT. V lost 2 bases, J lost 5 bases, and 15 bases stayed unmatched. There are 18 residues in the CDR3. The CDR3 coding sequence is TGTGCCAGCAGTTACCACAGGGGTACGGGGTACAGTAACAATGAGCAGTTCTTC. Translated: CASSYHRGTGYSNNEQFF.

This clonotype came up a few times. The chain is built from TRBV6-2 or TRBV6-3 and TRBJ1-2; D remains ambiguous. V was shortened by 2 bases and J by 4 bases, with 8 bases between the two germline ends. The CDR3 is 13 amino acids. CDR1 MNHEY and CDR2 SVGEGT come from the germline V gene. CDR3 in DNA: TGTGCCAGCAGTTACCGGGTAACCTATGGCTACACCTTC. As protein: CASSYRVTYGYTF.

This clonotype was counted between two and nine times. V is TRBV7-6 and J is TRBJ2-7; D not certain. The CDR3 loop spans 14 amino acids. Germline-derived CDR1 and CDR2 are SGHVS and FNYEAQ. V gave up 2 bases and J gave up 2 bases, with 10 bases separating them. The CDR3 reads CASSLTESAYEQYF. DNA for the CDR3: TGTGCCAGCAGCTTAACAGAGAGCGCCTACGAGCAGTACTTC.

In its sample, this clonotype was seen many times. The chain has TRBV29-1 and TRBJ2-1; D gene uncertain. V was shortened by 4 bases and J by 4 bases, with 5 bases between the two germline ends. This CDR3 spans 11 amino acids. Looked up from germline, CDR1 is SQVTM and CDR2 is ANQGSEA. CDR3 sequence (DNA): TGCAGCGTTGTGACGTACAATGAGCAGTTCTTC. Residues: CSVVTYNEQFF.

The V gene is TRBV2, the J gene TRBJ2-1, with 9 positions matching TRBD1. Trimming at V came to 7 bases and at J to 7 bases, leaving 8 bases not matched to a gene. The CDR3 has 14 residues. The germline V gene has CDR1 SNHLY and CDR2 FYNNEI. CDR3 nucleotides: TGTGCCAGCAACAGGGGGCCGAATTTAAATGAGCAGTTCTTC. This sequence encodes CASNRGPNLNEQFF.

The chain uses TRBV2 and TRBJ2-5; the D is unclear. This CDR3 is 13 amino acids long. The V end lost 2 bases, the J end lost 7 bases, and 11 bases lay between the germline ends. Germline CDR1 is SNHLY and CDR2 is FYNNEI. The DNA for the CDR3 is TGTGCCAGCAGTGAAAGGGTCATGAGGACCCAGTACTTC. Residues: CASSERVMRTQYF.

A few counts support this clonotype. This rearrangement joins TRBV7-2 to TRBJ2-7; the D gene is possibly TRBD1 (5 bases). Germline values: CDR1 SGHTA, CDR2 FQGNSA. V gave up 5 bases and J gave up 0 bases, with 14 bases separating them. This CDR3 is built from 15 residues. The CDR3 DNA reads TGTGCCAGCAGCCCCTGGCAGGGCCGCTCCTACGAGCAGTACTTC. This sequence encodes CASSPWQGRSYEQYF. Looking up the rest from reference TRBV7-2 and TRBJ2-7 gives the full variable domain: GAGVSQSPSNKVTEKGKDVELRCDPISGHTALYWYRQSLGQGLEFLIYFQGNSAPDKSGLPSDRFSAERTGGSVSTLTIQRTQQEDSAVYLCASSPWQGRSYEQYFGPGTRLTVT.

There are a few counts of this clonotype. V usage is TRBV12-3 or TRBV12-4 and J usage is TRBJ2-7, with 10 bases lining up with TRBD2. The CDR3 spans 14 residues. V shed 5 bases, J shed 3 bases, and the junction held 4 bases outside the gene matches. In nucleotides, the CDR3 is TGTGCCAGCAGTACCCGACTAGCGGGCTACGAGCAGTACTTC. Its protein product is CASSTRLAGYEQYF.

CDR3: CASSYLGRNEQYF. The CDR3 DNA is TGTGCCAGCAGTTACTTGGGCAGGAACGAGCAGTACTTC. V and J are TRBV6-6 and TRBJ2-7; D remains ambiguous. The V gene lost 1 base and the J gene lost 5 bases, with 9 bases spanning the gap. The CDR3 loop spans 13 amino acids. From germline, CDR1 is MNHNY and CDR2 SVGAGI (reference sequence).

This clonotype was seen at least ten times. This chain connects TRBV4-3 to TRBJ2-1; perhaps TRBD2 as D (6 bases). The ends were cut back, 1 base at V and 7 bases at J, with 11 bases in the middle. CDR1 is LGHNA and CDR2 is YSLEER in the germline V gene. The CDR3 extends over 14 amino acids. The CDR3 sequence is CASSQALSGNEQFF. The DNA for the CDR3 is TGCGCCAGCAGCCAAGCCCTGAGCGGGAATGAGCAGTTCTTC.

Only a few counts were recorded for this clonotype. The chain joins TRBV6-2 or TRBV6-3 to TRBJ2-7; 11 positions agree with TRBD2. V lost 6 bases, J lost 7 bases, and 8 bases stayed unmatched. Germline values: CDR1 MNHEY, CDR2 SVGEGT. The CDR3 is made up of 14 amino acids. The CDR3 here is CASSLTSGSWEQYF. In nucleotides, the CDR3 is TGTGCCAGCAGCCTTACTAGCGGGAGTTGGGAGCAGTACTTC.

There are a few counts of this clonotype. CDR3 DNA: TGTGCCAGCAGCGTATATGCGGGAGCCATCCGGGAGACCCAGTACTTC. Its translation is CASSVYAGAIRETQYF. The V gene is TRBV9, the J gene TRBJ2-5; 7 bases line up with TRBD2. Per germline, CDR1 SGDLS and CDR2 YYNGEE. Trimming removed 1 base from V and 5 bases from J; junction bases left unmatched: 11. This CDR3 is 16 amino acids long.

V and J are TRBV6-5 and TRBJ1-3; tentatively, D is TRBD1 (6 bases). Looked up from germline, CDR1 is MNHEY and CDR2 is SVGAGI. The V end was cut by 4 bases, the J end by 4 bases, with 17 bases between. The CDR3 has 16 residues. CDR3: CASSFSQGSTGNTIYF. The CDR3 DNA reads TGTGCCAGCAGTTTCTCACAGGGTTCGACCGGAAACACCATATATTTT.

The chain combines TRBV9 with TRBJ1-5; perhaps TRBD1 as D (5 bases). Trimming pared 3 bases from V and 4 bases from J, leaving 14 bases between. This CDR3 region has 15 residues. Germline values: CDR1 SGDLS, CDR2 YYNGEE. CDR3 residues: CASSGRGDFNQPQHF. The CDR3 bases are TGTGCCAGCAGCGGCAGAGGGGACTTTAATCAGCCCCAGCATTTT.

This clonotype was observed a handful of times. The chain joins TRBV7-9 to TRBJ2-7; maybe TRBD2 (5 bases). The CDR3 contains 14 residues. V was pared by 8 bases and J by 1 base, with 15 bases between. Germline CDR1 is SEHNR and CDR2 is FQNEAQ (reference sequence). This CDR3 reads CASGWSGLSYEQYF. In DNA, the CDR3 is TGTGCCAGCGGATGGTCGGGGTTATCCTACGAGCAGTACTTC.

This clonotype was detected ten times or more. The chain combines TRBV7-2 with TRBJ2-2; D call uncertain. Trimming pared 5 bases from V and 0 bases from J, leaving 7 bases between. CDR1 is SGHTA, CDR2 FQGNSA, per germline. CDR3 length equals 14 residues. This CDR3 is CASSLTTNTGELFF. As DNA, the CDR3 is TGTGCCAGCAGCCTAACTACGAACACCGGGGAGCTGTTTTTT.